A single sample is the source of the 3 T cell receptor beta chains below, sequenced in a study of regulatory T cells in long-lasting Graves disease. The TCR beta library used iRepertoire HTBI primers with Arm-PCR amplification of CDR3. MiXCR was run by TCRdb on the multiplex PCR reads, yielding one entry per CDR3 protein. The profile shows 400,000 to 500,000 distinct CDR3 sequences, about 16% of them singletons. Time point given: newly diagnosed GD, antithyroid drugs for less than 3 months. Following extraction of RNA from PBMCs, that RNA was used to make the TCR library. The same specimen was also included in a second study, on T cells in Graves' hyperthyroidism and ophthalmopathy.

The sequencing used peripheral blood mononuclear cells (PBMCs), collected at new diagnosis, from a patient treated with antithyroid drugs. The source is a woman in her thirties with Graves disease.

This clonotype occurred many times. This chain links TRBV2 with TRBJ1-4, with 9 positions matching TRBD1. The CDR3 loop spans 14 amino acids. CDR1 and CDR2 (germline): SNHLY, FYNNEI. V was clipped by 6 bases and J by 7 bases; unmatched bases: 6. This chain's CDR3 is CASSQQGASEKLFF. The CDR3 DNA reads as TGTGCCAGCAGCCAACAGGGGGCTAGTGAAAAACTGTTTTTT.

This clonotype was seen at least ten times. The chain has TRBV11-3 and TRBJ2-3; TRBD2 is a possible D gene (6 bases). There are 13 residues in the CDR3. Germline V lookup: CDR1 SGHNT, CDR2 YENEEA. The V end was cut by 3 bases, the J end by 8 bases, with 12 bases between. The CDR3 spells CASSLSLGGTQYF. The DNA for the CDR3 is TGTGCCAGCAGCTTGTCTTTGGGAGGTACGCAGTATTTT. The complete variable domain, with remaining parts taken from reference TRBV11-3 and TRBJ2-3, reads EAGVVQSPRYKIIEKKQPVAFWCNPISGHNTLYWYLQNLGQGPELLIRYENEEAVDDSQLPKDRFSAERLKGVDSTLKIQPAELGDSAVYLCASSLSLGGTQYFGPGTRLTVL.

About this clonotype: Mismatch with germline at one junction end may stem from a read error. The chain recombines TRBV6-1 with TRBJ1-2; 9 bases match TRBD1. Germline V gene lookup returns CDR1 MNHNS and CDR2 SASEGT. There are 13 residues in the CDR3. As DNA, the CDR3 is TGTGCCAGCACTGAACAGGGGGCTCTTGGCTACACCTTC. Its translation: CASTEQGALGYTF.